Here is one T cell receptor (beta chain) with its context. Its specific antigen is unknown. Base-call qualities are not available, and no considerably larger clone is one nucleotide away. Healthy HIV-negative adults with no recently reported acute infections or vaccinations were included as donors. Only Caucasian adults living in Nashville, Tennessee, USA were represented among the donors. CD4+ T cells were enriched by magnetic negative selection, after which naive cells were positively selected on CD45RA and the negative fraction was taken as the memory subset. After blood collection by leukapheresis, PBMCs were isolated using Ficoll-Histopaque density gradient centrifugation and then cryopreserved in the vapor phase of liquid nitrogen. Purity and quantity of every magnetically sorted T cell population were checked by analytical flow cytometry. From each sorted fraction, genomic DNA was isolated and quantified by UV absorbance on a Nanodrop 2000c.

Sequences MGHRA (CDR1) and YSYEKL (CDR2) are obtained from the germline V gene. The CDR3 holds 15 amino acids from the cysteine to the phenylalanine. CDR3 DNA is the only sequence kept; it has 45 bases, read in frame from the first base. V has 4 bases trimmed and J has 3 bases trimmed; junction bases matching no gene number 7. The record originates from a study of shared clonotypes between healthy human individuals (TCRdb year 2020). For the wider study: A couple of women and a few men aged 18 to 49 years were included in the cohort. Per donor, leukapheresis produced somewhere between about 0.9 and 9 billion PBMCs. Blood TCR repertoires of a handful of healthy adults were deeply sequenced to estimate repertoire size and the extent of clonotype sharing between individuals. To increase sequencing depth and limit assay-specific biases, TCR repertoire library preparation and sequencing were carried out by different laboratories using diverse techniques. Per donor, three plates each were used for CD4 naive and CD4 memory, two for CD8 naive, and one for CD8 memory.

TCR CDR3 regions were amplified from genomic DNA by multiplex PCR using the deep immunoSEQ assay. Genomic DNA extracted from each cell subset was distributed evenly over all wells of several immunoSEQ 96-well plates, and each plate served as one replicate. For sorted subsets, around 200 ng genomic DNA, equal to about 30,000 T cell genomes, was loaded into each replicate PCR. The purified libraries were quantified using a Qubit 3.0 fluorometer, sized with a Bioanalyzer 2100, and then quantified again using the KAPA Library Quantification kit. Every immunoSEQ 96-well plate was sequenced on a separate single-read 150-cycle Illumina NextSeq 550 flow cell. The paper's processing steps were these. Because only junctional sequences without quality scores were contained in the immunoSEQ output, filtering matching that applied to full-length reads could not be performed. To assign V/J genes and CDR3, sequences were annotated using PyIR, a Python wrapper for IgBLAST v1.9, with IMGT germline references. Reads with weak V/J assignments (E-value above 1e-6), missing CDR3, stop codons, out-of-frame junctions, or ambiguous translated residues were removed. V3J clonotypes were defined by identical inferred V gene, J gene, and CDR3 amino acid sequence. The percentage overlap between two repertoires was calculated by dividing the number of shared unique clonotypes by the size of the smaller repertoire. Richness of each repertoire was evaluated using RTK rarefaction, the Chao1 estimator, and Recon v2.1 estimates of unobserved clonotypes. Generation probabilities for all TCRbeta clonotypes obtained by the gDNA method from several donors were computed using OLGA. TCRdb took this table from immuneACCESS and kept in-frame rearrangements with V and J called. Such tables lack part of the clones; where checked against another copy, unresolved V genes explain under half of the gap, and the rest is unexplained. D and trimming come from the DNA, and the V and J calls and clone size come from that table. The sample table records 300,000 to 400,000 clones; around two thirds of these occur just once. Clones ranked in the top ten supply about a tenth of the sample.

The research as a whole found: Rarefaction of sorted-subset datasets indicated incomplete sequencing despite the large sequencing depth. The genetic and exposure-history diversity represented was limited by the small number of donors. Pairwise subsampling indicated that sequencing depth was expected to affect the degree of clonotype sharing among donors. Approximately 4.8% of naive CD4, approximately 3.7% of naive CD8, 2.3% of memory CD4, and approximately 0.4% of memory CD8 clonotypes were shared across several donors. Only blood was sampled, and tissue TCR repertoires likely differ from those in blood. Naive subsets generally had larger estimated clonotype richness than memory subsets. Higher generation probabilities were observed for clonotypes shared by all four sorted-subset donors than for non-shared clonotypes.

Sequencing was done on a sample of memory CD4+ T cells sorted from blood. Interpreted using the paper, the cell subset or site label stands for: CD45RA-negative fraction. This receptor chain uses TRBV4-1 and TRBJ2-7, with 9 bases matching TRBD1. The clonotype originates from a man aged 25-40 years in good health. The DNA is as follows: TGCGCCAGCAGCCGGGACAGGGCCCTCCTCTACGAGCAGTACTTC. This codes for CASSRDRALLYEQYF.